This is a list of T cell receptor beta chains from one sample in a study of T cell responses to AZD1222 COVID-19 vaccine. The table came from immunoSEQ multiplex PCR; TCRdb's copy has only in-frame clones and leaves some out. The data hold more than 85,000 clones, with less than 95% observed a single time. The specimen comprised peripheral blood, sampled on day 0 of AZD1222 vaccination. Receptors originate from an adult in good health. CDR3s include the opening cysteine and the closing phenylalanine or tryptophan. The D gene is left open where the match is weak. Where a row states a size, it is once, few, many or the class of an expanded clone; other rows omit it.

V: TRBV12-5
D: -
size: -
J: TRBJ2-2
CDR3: CASGFSGELFF
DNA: TGTGCTAGTGGTTTTTCCGGGGAGCTGTTTTTT

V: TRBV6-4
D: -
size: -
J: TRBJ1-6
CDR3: CASSNGYGGPLHF
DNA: TGTGCCAGCAGTAACGGGTATGGGGGACCCCTCCACTTT

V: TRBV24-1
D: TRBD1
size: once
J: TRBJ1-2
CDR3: CATRGQGLGGYTF
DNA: TGTGCCACCAGGGGACAGGGGCTCGGTGGCTACACCTTC

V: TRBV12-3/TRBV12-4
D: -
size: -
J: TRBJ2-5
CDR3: CASSLMETQYF
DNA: TGTGCCAGCAGTTTAATGGAGACCCAGTACTTC

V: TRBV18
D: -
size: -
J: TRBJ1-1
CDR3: CASSQGKNTEAFF
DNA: TGTGCCAGCTCACAGGGGAAGAACACTGAAGCTTTCTTT

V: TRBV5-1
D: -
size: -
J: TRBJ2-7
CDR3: CASSLRGTPSSYEQYF
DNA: TGCGCCAGCAGCTTAAGAGGGACACCGAGCTCCTACGAGCAGTACTTC

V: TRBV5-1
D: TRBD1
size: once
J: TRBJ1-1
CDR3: CASSRGTGAPSNTEAFF
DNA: TGCGCCAGCAGTCGTGGGACAGGGGCGCCATCGAACACTGAAGCTTTCTTT

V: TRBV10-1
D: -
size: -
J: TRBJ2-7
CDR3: CASSEGYSYEQYF
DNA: TGCGCCAGCAGTGAAGGATACTCCTACGAGCAGTACTTC

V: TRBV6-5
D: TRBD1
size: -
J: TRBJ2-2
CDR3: CASSFSGTGNTGELFF
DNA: TGTGCCAGCAGTTTCTCCGGGACAGGGAACACCGGGGAGCTGTTTTTT

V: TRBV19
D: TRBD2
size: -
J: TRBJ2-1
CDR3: CASSPGSGGAFNEQFF
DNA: TGTGCCAGTAGCCCCGGAAGCGGGGGGGCCTTCAATGAGCAGTTCTTC

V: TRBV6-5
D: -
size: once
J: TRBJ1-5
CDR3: CASIWGFERNQPQHF
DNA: TGTGCCAGCATTTGGGGTTTTGAGCGCAATCAGCCCCAGCATTTT

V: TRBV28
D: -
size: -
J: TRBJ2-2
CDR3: CASSSFAGAGTGELFF
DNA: TGTGCCAGCAGTTCTTTTGCGGGGGCGGGCACCGGGGAGCTGTTTTTT

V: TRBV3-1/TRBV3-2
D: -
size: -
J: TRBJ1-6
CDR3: CASSQDAGFDSPLHF
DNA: TGTGCCAGCAGCCAAGATGCGGGTTTTGATTCACCCCTCCACTTT

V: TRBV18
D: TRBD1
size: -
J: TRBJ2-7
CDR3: CASSPPPGGINEQYF
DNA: TGTGCCAGCTCACCACCCCCAGGGGGTATCAACGAGCAGTACTTC

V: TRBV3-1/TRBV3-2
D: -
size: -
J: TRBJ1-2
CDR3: CASSQIYNYGYTF
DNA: TGTGCCAGCAGCCAGATATATAACTATGGCTACACCTTC

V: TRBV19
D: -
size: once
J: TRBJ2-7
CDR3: CASSSPGRTFRNEQYF
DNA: TGTGCCAGTAGTAGCCCCGGTCGGACCTTTAGGAACGAGCAGTACTTC

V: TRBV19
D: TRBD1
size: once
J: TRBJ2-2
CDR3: CASSIVGTGRTGELFF
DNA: TGTGCCAGTAGTATAGTAGGGACAGGGCGGACCGGGGAGCTGTTTTTT

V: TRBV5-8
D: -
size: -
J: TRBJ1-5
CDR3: CASSLVRAQPQHF
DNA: TGTGCCAGCAGCTTGGTCAGGGCTCAGCCCCAGCATTTT

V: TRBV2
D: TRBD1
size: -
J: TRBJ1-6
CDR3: CASGQGVSPLHF
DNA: TGTGCCAGTGGACAGGGTGTCTCACCCCTCCACTTT

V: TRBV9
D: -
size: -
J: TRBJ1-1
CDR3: CASSPSTLDTEAFF
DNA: TGTGCCAGCAGCCCCTCAACCCTGGACACTGAAGCTTTCTTT

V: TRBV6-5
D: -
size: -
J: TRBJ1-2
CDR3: CASRGRARGYGYTF
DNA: TGTGCCAGCAGAGGAAGGGCCAGGGGCTATGGCTACACCTTC

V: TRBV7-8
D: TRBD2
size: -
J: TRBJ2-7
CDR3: CASSPGGDVAYEQYF
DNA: TGTGCCAGCAGTCCTGGGGGGGACGTGGCCTACGAGCAGTACTTC

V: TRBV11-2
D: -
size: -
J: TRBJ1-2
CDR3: CASSPMDGYGYTF
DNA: TGTGCCAGCAGCCCCATGGACGGCTATGGCTACACCTTC

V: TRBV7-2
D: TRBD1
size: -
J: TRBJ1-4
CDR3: CASSAGGPNEKLFF
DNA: TGTGCCAGCAGCGCAGGGGGCCCTAATGAAAAACTGTTTTTT

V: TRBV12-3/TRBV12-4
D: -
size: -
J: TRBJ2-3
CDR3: CASGIADTQYF
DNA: TGTGCCAGCGGAATCGCAGATACGCAGTATTTT

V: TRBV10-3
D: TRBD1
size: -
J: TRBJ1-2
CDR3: CAISESGTGPPYGYTF
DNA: TGTGCCATCAGTGAGTCCGGGACAGGACCCCCTTATGGCTACACCTTC

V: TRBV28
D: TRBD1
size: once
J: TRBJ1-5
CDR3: CASSLEQGNQPQHF
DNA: TGTGCCAGCAGTTTAGAACAGGGGAATCAGCCCCAGCATTTT